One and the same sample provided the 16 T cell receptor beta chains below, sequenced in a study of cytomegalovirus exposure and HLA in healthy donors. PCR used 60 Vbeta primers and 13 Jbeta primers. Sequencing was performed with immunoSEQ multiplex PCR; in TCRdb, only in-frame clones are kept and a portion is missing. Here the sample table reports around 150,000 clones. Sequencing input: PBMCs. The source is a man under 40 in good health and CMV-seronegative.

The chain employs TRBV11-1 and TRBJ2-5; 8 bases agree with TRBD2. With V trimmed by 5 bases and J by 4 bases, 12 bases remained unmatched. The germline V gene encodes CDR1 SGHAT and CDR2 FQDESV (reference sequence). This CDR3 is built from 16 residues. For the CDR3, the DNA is TGTGCCAGCAGCCCCTCTGGGGGGAGCGGGAGAGAGACCCAGTACTTC. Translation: CASSPSGGSGRETQYF. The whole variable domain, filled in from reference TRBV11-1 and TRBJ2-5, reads EAEVAQSPRYKITEKSQAVAFWCDPISGHATLYWYRQILGQGPELLVQFQDESVVDDSQLPKDRFSAERLKGVDSTLKIQPAELGDSAMYLCASSPSGGSGRETQYFGPGTRLLVL.

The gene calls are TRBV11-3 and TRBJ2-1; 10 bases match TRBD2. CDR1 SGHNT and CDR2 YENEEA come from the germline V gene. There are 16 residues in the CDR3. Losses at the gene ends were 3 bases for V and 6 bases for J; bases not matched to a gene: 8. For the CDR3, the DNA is TGTGCCAGCAGCTTCGGGACTAGCGCCCACGTCAATGAGCAGTTCTTC. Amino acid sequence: CASSFGTSAHVNEQFF.

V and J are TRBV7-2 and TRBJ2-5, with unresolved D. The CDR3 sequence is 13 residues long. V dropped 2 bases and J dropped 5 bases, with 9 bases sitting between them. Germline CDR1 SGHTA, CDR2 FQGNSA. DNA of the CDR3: TGTGCCAGCAGCTTATCACCCCGGGAGACCCAGTACTTC. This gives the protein CASSLSPRETQYF.

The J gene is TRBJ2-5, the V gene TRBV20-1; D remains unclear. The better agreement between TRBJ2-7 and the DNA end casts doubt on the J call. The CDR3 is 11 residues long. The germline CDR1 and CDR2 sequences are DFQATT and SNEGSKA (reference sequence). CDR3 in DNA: TGCAGTGCTTATGGGGCCTACGAGCAGTACTTC. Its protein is CSAYGAYEQYF.

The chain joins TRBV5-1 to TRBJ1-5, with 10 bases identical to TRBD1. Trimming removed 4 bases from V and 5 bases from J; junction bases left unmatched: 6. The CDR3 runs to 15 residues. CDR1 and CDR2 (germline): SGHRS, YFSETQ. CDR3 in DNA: TGCGCCAGCAGCCCCGGGACAGGGGAGGATCAGCCCCAGCATTTT. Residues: CASSPGTGEDQPQHF.

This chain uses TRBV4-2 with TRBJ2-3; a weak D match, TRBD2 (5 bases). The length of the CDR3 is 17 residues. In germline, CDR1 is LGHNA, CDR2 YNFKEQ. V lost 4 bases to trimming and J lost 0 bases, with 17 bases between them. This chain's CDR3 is CASSPGKGGESTDTQYF. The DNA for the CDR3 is TGTGCCAGCAGCCCCGGGAAGGGCGGCGAGAGCACAGATACGCAGTATTTT.

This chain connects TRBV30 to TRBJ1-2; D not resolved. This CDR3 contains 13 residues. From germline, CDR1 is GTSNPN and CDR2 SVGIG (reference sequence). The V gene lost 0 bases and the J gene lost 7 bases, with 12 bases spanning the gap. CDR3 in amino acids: CAWSVLGSSGYTF. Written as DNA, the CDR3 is TGTGCCTGGAGTGTACTAGGCAGCTCTGGCTACACCTTC. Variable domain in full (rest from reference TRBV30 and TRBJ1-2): SQTIHQWPATLVQPVGSPLSLECTVEGTSNPNLYWYRQAAGRGLQLLFYSVGIGQISSEVPQNLSASRPQDRQFILSSKKLLLSDSGFYLCAWSVLGSSGYTFGSGTRLTVV.

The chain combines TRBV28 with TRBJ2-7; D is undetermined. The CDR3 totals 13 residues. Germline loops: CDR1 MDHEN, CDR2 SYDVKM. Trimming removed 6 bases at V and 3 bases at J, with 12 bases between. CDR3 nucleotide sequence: TGTGCCAGCAGCTCTCTAGAAAACTACGAGCAGTACTTC. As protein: CASSSLENYEQYF. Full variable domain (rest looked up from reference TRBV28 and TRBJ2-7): DVKVTQSSRYLVKRTGEKVFLECVQDMDHENMFWYRQDPGLGLRLIYFSYDVKMKEKGDIPEGYSVSREKKERFSLILESASTNQTSMYLCASSSLENYEQYFGPGTRLTVT.

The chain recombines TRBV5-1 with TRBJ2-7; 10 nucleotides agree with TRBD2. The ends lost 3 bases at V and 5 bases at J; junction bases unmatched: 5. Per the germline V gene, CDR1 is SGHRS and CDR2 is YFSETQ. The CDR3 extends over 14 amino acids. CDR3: CASSWTAGGHEQYF. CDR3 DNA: TGCGCCAGCAGCTGGACAGCGGGAGGGCACGAGCAGTACTTC.

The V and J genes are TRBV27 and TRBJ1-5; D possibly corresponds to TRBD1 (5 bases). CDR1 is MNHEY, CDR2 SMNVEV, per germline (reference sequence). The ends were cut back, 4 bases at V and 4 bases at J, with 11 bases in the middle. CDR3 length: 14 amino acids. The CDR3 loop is CASSSRVQNQPQHF. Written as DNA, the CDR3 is TGTGCCAGCAGTTCCAGGGTTCAAAATCAGCCCCAGCATTTT.

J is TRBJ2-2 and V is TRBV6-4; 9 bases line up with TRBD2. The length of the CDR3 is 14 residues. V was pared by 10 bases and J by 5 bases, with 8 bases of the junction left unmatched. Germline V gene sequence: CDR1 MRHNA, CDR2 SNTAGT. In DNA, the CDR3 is TGTGCCACCGGTAGCGGGAGAGAGACCGGGGAGCTGTTTTTT. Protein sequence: CATGSGRETGELFF.

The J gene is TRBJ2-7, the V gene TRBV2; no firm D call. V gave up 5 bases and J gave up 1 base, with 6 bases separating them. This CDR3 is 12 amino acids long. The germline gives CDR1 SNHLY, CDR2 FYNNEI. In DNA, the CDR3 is TGTGCCAGCAGTCAGGATTCCTACGAGCAGTACTTC. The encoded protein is CASSQDSYEQYF.

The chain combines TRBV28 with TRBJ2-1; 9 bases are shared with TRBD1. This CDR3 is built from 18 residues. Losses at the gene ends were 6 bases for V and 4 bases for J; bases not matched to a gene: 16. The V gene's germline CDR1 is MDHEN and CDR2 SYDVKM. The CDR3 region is CASRSPGQGLENYNEQFF. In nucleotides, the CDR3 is TGTGCCAGCAGGTCTCCGGGACAGGGTCTTGAAAATTACAATGAGCAGTTCTTC.

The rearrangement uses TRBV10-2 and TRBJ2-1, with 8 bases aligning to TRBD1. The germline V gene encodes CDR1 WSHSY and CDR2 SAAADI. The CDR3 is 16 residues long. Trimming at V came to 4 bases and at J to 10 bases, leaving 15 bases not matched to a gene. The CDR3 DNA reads TGCGCCAGCAGTGGGGGGCTGGACAGGGCCCCGAGGGAGCAGTTCTTC. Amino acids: CASSGGLDRAPREQFF.

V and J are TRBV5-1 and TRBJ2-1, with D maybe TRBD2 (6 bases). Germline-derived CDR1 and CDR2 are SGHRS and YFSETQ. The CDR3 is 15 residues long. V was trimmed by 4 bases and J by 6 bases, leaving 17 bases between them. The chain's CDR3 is CASSRSAGSSNEQFF. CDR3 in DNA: TGCGCCAGCAGCCGATCGGCGGGGAGCTCCAATGAGCAGTTCTTC.

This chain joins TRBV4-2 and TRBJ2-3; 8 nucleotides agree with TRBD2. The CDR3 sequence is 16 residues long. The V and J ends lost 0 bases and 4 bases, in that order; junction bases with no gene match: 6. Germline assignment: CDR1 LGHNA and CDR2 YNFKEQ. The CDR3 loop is CASSQDPAGVADTQYF. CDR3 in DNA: TGTGCCAGCAGCCAAGATCCAGCGGGAGTGGCAGATACGCAGTATTTT.